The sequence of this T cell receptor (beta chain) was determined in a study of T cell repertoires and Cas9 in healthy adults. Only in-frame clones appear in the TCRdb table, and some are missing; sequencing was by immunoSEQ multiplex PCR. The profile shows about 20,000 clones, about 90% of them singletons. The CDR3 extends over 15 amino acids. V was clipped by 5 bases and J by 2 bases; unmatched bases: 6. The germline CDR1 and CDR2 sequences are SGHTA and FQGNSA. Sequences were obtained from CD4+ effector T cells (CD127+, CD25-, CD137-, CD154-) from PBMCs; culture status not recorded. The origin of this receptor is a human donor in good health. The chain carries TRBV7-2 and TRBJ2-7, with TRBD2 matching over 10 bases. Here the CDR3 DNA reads TGTGCCAGCAGCCCAACTAGCGGGGAGACCTACGAGCAGTACTTC. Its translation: CASSPTSGETYEQYF. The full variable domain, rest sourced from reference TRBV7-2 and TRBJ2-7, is GAGVSQSPSNKVTEKGKDVELRCDPISGHTALYWYRQSLGQGLEFLIYFQGNSAPDKSGLPSDRFSAERTGGSVSTLTIQRTQQEDSAVYLCASSPTSGETYEQYFGPGTRLTVT.